This T cell receptor (beta chain) was sequenced during a study of metastatic and nonmetastatic thyroid tumors. Across the study: Repertoires of blood and of tissue (tumor or nodule) from malignant and benign thyroid patients were compared.

Trimming shortened V by 1 base and J by 4 bases, and 5 bases separated the two germline ends. Germline V gene sequence: CDR1 SGHVS, CDR2 FNYEAQ. The CDR3 consists of 13 residues. None of the patients had undergone any treatment ahead of thyroid surgery. TCRdb used MiXCR to call clones anew from the PCR reads. The sample lists approximately 5,200 clones, 37% occurring once. The sequencing input was tumor tissue. This chain connects TRBV7-6 to TRBJ2-1, with D unresolved. The clonotype was recovered from a male donor with papillary thyroid cancer or a benign thyroid nodule (not recorded which). Some clones in this sample may be carry-over from other donors' samples. This CDR3 is CASSLESYNEQFF. The CDR3 DNA follows: TGTGCCAGCAGCTTAGAGAGTTACAATGAGCAGTTCTTC.